A selection of T cell receptor beta chains follows, all from one sample in a study of early T cells in non-severe SARS-CoV-2 infection. TCRdb reprocessed the 5' RACE reads with MiXCR, giving one entry per CDR3 protein. The table records some 66,000 distinct CDR3 sequences, around 13% of them present only once. Sequences were obtained from whole blood. The receptors were sampled from an adult who was a healthcare worker with PCR-confirmed SARS-CoV-2 infection or an uninfected control (not recorded which). Both conserved end residues are part of each CDR3.

v_gene: TRBV11-2
CDR3aa: CASSARLANYNEQFF

v_gene: TRBV6-6
CDR3aa: CASSPQGALGNTIYF

v_gene: TRBV24-1
CDR3aa: CATSTGITGELFF

v_gene: TRBV5-1
CDR3aa: CASSLGPGARTDTQYF

v_gene: TRBV18
CDR3aa: CASSTVDLRTIKAFF

v_gene: TRBV20-1
CDR3aa: CSARKAGITDTQYF

v_gene: TRBV12-3/TRBV12-4
CDR3aa: CASSWTGLTDTQYF

v_gene: TRBV29-1
CDR3aa: CSVVRDRAAEQYF

v_gene: TRBV10-3
CDR3aa: CAISDPQGQGRTEAFF

v_gene: TRBV5-1
CDR3aa: CASSVQGLDTGELFF

v_gene: TRBV9
CDR3aa: CASSLRGRNEQFF

v_gene: TRBV14
CDR3aa: CASSQDRDSTDTQYF

v_gene: TRBV4-1
CDR3aa: CASSQQRGGQEDTQYF

v_gene: TRBV7-2
CDR3aa: CASSLRTGNTEAFF

v_gene: TRBV18
CDR3aa: CASSPPGGPISGNTIYF

v_gene: TRBV6-6
CDR3aa: CASSYWTGGDQPQHF

v_gene: TRBV11-1
CDR3aa: CASSFERETQYF

v_gene: TRBV6-1
CDR3aa: CASERIPSYNEQFF

v_gene: TRBV5-1
CDR3aa: CASSPSFFYEQYF

v_gene: TRBV7-2
CDR3aa: CASSFRSDYHNEQFF

v_gene: TRBV29-1
CDR3aa: CSGRQGAGTEAFF

v_gene: TRBV5-1
CDR3aa: CASSPGPNTGELFF

v_gene: TRBV12-3/TRBV12-4
CDR3aa: CASSLGGVGKLFF

v_gene: TRBV20-1
CDR3aa: CSAPVGNTIYF

v_gene: TRBV6-6
CDR3aa: CASSYSGDWAGNTIYF

v_gene: TRBV7-2
CDR3aa: CASSGWDRGRNEQFF

v_gene: TRBV18
CDR3aa: CASSTAGEPDTQYF

v_gene: TRBV29-1
CDR3aa: CSVQGMNTEAFF

v_gene: TRBV29-1
CDR3aa: CSASDGVYNEQFF

v_gene: TRBV3-1
CDR3aa: CASSQGFYNTDTQYF

v_gene: TRBV20-1
CDR3aa: CSARSRSTHEQYF

v_gene: TRBV18
CDR3aa: CASSIGLATETQYF

v_gene: TRBV24-1
CDR3aa: CATSDARWETQYF

v_gene: TRBV24-1
CDR3aa: CATSDLADTQYF

v_gene: TRBV29-1
CDR3aa: CSVAQGAGDTEAFF

v_gene: TRBV20-1
CDR3aa: CSAQQETQYF

v_gene: TRBV4-1
CDR3aa: CASSQVEGDRTEHRPQHF

v_gene: TRBV7-8
CDR3aa: CASSTDPTVRDTQYF

v_gene: TRBV29-1
CDR3aa: CSVGTLNTEAFF

v_gene: TRBV3-1
CDR3aa: CASSQGGLAGETQYF

v_gene: TRBV19
CDR3aa: CASSIESGDTQYF

v_gene: TRBV27
CDR3aa: CASSFGTTFSGANVLTF

v_gene: TRBV6-2/TRBV6-3
CDR3aa: CATTHGVLNNEQFF

v_gene: TRBV29-1
CDR3aa: CSAKGLAGHEQFF

v_gene: TRBV29-1
CDR3aa: CSVKPGGVGYEQYF

v_gene: TRBV4-2
CDR3aa: CASSQELGQEDEQFF